This T cell receptor (beta chain) was retrieved from a study of T cells in Graves' hyperthyroidism and ophthalmopathy. The patients, who ranged from 18 to 65 in age, presented with newly diagnosed hyperthyroidism lasting under 2 months. General study results and limits: The majority of expanded thyroid clonotypes above 0.001 also appeared in blood. Onset of ophthalmopathy came a median 6.5 months after the model predicted it.

The CDR3 runs 16 residues. With V trimmed by 1 base and J by 4 bases, 8 bases remained unmatched. Germline V CDR1 and CDR2: MGHRA, YSYEKL. On this clonotype: The antigen is undetermined.

There were TCR beta CDR3 regions amplified from RNA transcripts. HTBI primers were the set used in a first-round RT-PCR of the TCR CDR3. TCRdb used MiXCR to reprocess the multiplex PCR reads, holding one entry per CDR3 protein. The table includes 450,000 to 700,000 distinct CDR3 sequences, 40% to 55% detected once. The sequence derives from a woman aged 18-29 years with Graves' hyperthyroidism. The V and J genes are TRBV4-1 and TRBJ1-2, with 8 bases aligning to TRBD1. Material for sequencing was peripheral blood or thyroid tissue (not recorded which). As DNA, the CDR3 is TGCGCCAGCAGCCAAGCAGGGGGCATAGGGAGCTATGGCTACACCTTC. Amino acid sequence: CASSQAGGIGSYGYTF.